This T cell receptor beta chain originates from a study of identical twins. The study's findings and limits: It was out-of-frame TCR alpha sharing in monozygotic twins that models underestimated.

This CDR3 contains 16 residues. V was trimmed by 1 base and J by 6 bases, leaving 18 bases between them. Germline CDR1 is SGHRS and CDR2 is YFSETQ. All donors were healthy, and all were Caucasian. Of note for this clonotype: Its antigen is as yet unknown.

A single record per CDR3 protein comes from TCRdb applying MiXCR to the 5' RACE reads. The sample lists about 340,000 distinct CDR3 sequences; more than 9% were seen once. The sample was also reused in another study, on yellow fever vaccine responses in identical twins.

The TCR was taken from a woman under 30 in good health. The J gene is TRBJ2-3, the V gene TRBV5-1, with TRBD2 as a possible D gene (7 bases). Sequenced: CD8+ T cells sorted from blood. The CDR3 spells CASSLTGGRAGDTQYF. CDR3 nucleotide sequence: TGCGCCAGCAGCTTGACCGGGGGGCGAGCTGGCGATACGCAGTATTTT.